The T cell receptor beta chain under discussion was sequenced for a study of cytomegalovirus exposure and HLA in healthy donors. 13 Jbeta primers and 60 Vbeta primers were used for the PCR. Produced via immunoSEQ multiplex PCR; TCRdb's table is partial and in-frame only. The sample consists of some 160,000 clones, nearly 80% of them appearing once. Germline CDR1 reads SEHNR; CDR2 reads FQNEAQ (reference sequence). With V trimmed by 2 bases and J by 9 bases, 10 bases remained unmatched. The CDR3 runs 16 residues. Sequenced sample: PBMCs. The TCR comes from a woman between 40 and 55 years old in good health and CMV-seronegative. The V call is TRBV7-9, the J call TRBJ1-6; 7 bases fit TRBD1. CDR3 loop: CASSLTGQRGRSPLHF. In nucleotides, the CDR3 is TGTGCCAGCAGCTTAACGGGTCAGAGGGGGCGTTCACCCCTCCACTTT.